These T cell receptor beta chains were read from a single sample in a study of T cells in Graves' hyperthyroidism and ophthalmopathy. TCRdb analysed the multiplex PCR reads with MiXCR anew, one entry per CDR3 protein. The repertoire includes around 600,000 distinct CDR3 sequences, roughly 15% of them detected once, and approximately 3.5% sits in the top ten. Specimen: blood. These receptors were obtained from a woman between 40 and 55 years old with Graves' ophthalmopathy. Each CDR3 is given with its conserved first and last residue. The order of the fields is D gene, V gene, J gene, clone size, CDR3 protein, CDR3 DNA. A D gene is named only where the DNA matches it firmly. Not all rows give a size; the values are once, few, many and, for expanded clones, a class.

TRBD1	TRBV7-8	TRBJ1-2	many	CASSSDRGQVYGYTF	TGTGCCAGCAGTTCGGACAGGGGGCAAGTCTATGGCTACACCTTC
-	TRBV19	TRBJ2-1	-	CDSSMVGMRLGEQFF	TGTGACAGTAGTATGGTGGGGATGAGGTTGGGTGAGCAGTTCTTC
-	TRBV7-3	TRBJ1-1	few	CASSLIPLGTGLLSEAFF	TGTGCCAGCAGCTTAATACCGTTAGGGACCGGGCTCCTTTCTGAAGCTTTCTTT
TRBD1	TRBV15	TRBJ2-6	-	CATSRDRGTGANVLTF	TGTGCCACCAGCAGAGACAGGGGGACTGGGGCCAACGTCCTGACTTTC
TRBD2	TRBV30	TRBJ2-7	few	CAWTKGLAGDEQYF	TGTGCCTGGACGAAGGGACTAGCAGGCGACGAGCAGTACTTC
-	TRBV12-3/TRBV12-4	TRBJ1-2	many	CASSSLDNNYGYTF	TGTGCCAGCAGTTCCCTGGACAACAACTATGGCTACACCTTC
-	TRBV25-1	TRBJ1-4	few	CASSDPSPSGIDEKLFF	TGTGCCAGCAGTGACCCAAGTCCCAGCGGGATTGATGAAAAACTGTTTTTT
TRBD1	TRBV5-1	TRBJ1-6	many	CASSLQGNYNSPLHF	TGCGCCAGCAGCCTACAGGGGAACTATAATTCACCCCTCCACTTT
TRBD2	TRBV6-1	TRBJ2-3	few	CASSEGSRGGADTQYF	TGTGCCAGCAGTGAAGGGTCTCGCGGGGGGGCAGATACGCAGTATTTT
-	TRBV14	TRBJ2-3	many	CASSHRIMDTQYF	TGTGCCAGCAGCCACAGGATAATGGATACGCAGTATTTT
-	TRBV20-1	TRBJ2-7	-	CSAGAENYEQYF	TGCAGTGCAGGGGCTGAGAACTACGAGCAGTACTTC
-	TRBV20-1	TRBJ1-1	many	CSARPGLTRTEAFF	TGCAGTGCTAGGCCCGGTTTGACAAGGACTGAAGCTTTCTTT
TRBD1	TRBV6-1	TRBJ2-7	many	CASSTDRAAYEQYF	TGTGCCAGCAGCACAGACAGGGCTGCCTACGAGCAGTACTTC
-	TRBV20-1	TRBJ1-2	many	CSARDGVLDGYTF	TGCAGTGCTAGAGATGGGGTTTTAGATGGCTACACCTTC
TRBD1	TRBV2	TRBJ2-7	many	CASRFSGQFSYEQYF	TGTGCCAGCCGATTTTCGGGACAGTTCTCCTACGAGCAGTACTTC
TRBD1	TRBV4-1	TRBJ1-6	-	CASSPIQGASLISPLHF	TGCGCCAGCAGTCCTATACAGGGGGCGTCGCTTATATCACCCCTCCACTTT
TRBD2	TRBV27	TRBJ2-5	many	CASSYRPSGGRETQYF	TGTGCCAGCAGCTACCGCCCTAGCGGGGGGAGAGAGACCCAGTACTTC
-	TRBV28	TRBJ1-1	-	CASSLGLRFAEAFF	TGTGCCAGCAGTTTAGGTTTGCGGTTCGCTGAAGCTTTCTTT
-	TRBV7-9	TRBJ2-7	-	CVSSLPDRGWYEQYF	TGTGTCAGCAGCCTGCCTGACCGCGGCTGGTACGAGCAGTACTTC
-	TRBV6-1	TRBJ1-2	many	CASSGSGTQVVYGYTF	TGTGCCAGCAGTGGGTCCGGGACCCAAGTGGTCTATGGCTACACCTTC
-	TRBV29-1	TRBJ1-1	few	CSVEEVRNLQKAFF	TGCAGCGTTGAAGAAGTGAGGAACCTTCAAAAAGCTTTCTTT
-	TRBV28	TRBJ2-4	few	CASRVMGKNIQYF	TGTGCCAGCAGGGTCATGGGGAAAAACATTCAGTACTTC
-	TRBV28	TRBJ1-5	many	CASSPGGGFGNQPQHF	TGTGCCAGCAGTCCCGGAGGTGGTTTTGGCAATCAGCCCCAGCATTTT
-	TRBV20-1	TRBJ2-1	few	CSARDRSEQFF	TGCAGTGCTAGAGATAGGAGTGAGCAGTTCTTC
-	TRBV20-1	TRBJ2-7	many	CSADGRVHEQYF	TGCAGTGCCGATGGCAGGGTTCACGAGCAGTACTTC
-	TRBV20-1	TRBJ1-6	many	CSAEVRGFNSPLHF	TGCAGTGCGGAGGTTAGGGGGTTCAATTCACCCCTCCACTTT
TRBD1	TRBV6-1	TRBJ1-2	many	CASSSGGDSFGYTF	TGTGCCAGCAGTTCAGGGGGCGATTCCTTCGGCTACACCTTC
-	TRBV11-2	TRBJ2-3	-	CASSLGQGHNTDTQYF	TGTGCCAGCAGCTTGGGGCAGGGCCACAATACAGATACGCAGTATTTT
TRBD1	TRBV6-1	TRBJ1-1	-	CASSKGTGATEAFF	TGTGCCAGCAGTAAAGGGACAGGGGCCACTGAAGCTTTCTTT
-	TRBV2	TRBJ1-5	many	CASSTGTFRQPQHF	TGTGCCAGCAGCACCGGGACCTTTCGACAGCCCCAGCATTTT
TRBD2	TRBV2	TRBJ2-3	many	CASSVSGGAGDTQYF	TGTGCCAGCAGTGTGAGCGGGGGGGCTGGAGATACGCAGTATTTT
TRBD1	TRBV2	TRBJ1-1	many	CASIMDRGRNTEAFF	TGTGCCAGCATCATGGACAGGGGTCGGAACACTGAAGCTTTCTTT
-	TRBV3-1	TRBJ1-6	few	CASGLQGWNSPLHF	TGTGCCAGCGGTCTACAGGGTTGGAATTCACCCCTCCACTTT
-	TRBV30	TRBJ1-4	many	CAWSVPVLSYRVEKLFF	TGTGCCTGGAGCGTCCCCGTTTTGAGCTACCGAGTTGAAAAACTGTTTTTT
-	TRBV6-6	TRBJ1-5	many	CASSYSTGEGNQPQHF	TGTGCCAGCAGTTACTCGACCGGGGAGGGCAATCAGCCCCAGCATTTT
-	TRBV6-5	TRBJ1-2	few	CASSYSAGDYGYTF	TGTGCCAGCAGTTACTCGGCAGGGGACTATGGCTACACCTTC
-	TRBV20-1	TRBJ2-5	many	CSARADGRGLAQYF	TGCAGTGCTAGAGCTGACGGTCGAGGATTGGCCCAGTACTTC
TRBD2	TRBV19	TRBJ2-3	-	CASSPTSATDTQYF	TGTGCCAGTAGCCCGACTAGCGCAACAGATACGCAGTATTTT
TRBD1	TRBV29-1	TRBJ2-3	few	CSGEDRAADTQYF	TGCAGTGGAGAGGACAGGGCGGCAGATACGCAGTATTTT
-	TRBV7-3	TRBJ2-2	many	CASSPQGAVAGELFF	TGTGCCAGCAGCCCTCAGGGTGCAGTAGCCGGGGAGCTGTTTTTT
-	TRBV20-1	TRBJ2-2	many	CSASGRGANTGELFF	TGCAGTGCCTCGGGCAGGGGGGCGAACACCGGGGAGCTGTTTTTT
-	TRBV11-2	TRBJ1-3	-	CASSLFAENTIYF	TGTGCCAGCAGCTTATTTGCCGAAAACACCATATATTTT
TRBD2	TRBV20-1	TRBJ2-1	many	CSARTSGDNEQFF	TGCAGTGCTCGGACTAGCGGGGACAATGAGCAGTTCTTC
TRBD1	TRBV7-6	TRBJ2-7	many	CASSLIRDSSYEQYF	TGTGCCAGCAGCTTAATCCGGGACAGCTCCTACGAGCAGTACTTC
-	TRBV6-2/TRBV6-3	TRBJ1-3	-	CASSYASNTIYF	TGTGCCAGCAGTTACGCGAGCAACACCATATATTTT
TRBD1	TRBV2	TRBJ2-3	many	CASREGQDTDTQYF	TGTGCCAGCAGGGAAGGACAGGACACAGATACGCAGTATTTT
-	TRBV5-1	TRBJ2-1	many	CASSLAGRGQDEQFF	TGCGCCAGCAGCTTGGCCGGCAGGGGTCAGGATGAGCAGTTCTTC
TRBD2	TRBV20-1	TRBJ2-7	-	CSARDGTSGRLYEQYF	TGCAGTGCTAGAGATGGGACTAGCGGGAGGCTGTACGAGCAGTACTTC
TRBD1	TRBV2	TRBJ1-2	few	CASRLGQGGGYTF	TGTGCCAGCAGACTAGGACAGGGTGGTGGCTACACCTTC
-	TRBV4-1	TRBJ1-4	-	CASSRAPGLQRTEKLFF	TGCGCCAGCAGCCGAGCCCCGGGCCTACAAAGGACTGAAAAACTGTTTTTT
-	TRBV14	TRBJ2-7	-	CASSQGKGRSYEQYF	TGTGCCAGCAGCCAAGGTAAAGGGAGGTCCTACGAGCAGTACTTC
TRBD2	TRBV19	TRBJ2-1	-	CASSIPKRDRHNEQFF	TGTGCCAGTAGTATCCCCAAGCGGGATCGGCACAATGAGCAGTTCTTC
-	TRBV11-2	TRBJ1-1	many	CASSSPGAYELNTEAFF	TGTGCCAGCAGCTCACCCGGGGCCTATGAACTGAACACTGAAGCTTTCTTT
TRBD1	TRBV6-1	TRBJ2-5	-	CASSLDRGKETQYF	TGTGCCAGCAGTTTGGACAGGGGGAAAGAGACCCAGTACTTC
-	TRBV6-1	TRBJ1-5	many	CASSERQSIHQPQHF	TGTGCCAGCAGTGAACGACAGAGCATTCATCAGCCCCAGCATTTT
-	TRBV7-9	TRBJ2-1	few	CASSLGQPSYNEQFF	TGTGCCAGCAGCTTAGGACAGCCCTCCTACAATGAGCAGTTCTTC
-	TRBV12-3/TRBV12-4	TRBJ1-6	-	CASSRHFYNSPLHF	TGTGCCAGCAGTCGACACTTCTATAATTCACCCCTCCACTTT